This TCR beta chain appears in the sequencing data of a study of cytomegalovirus exposure and HLA in healthy donors. Points from the study as a whole: Overall, roughly 150 TCR beta chains were annotated as cytomegalovirus-associated. Most observed TCR sequences were rare, whereas some public TCRs were detected in many donors.

The CDR3 totals 13 residues. Germline values: CDR1 MGHDK, CDR2 SYGVNS. V lost 4 bases to trimming and J lost 3 bases, with 9 bases between them. Sequencing used immunoSEQ multiplex PCR; TCRdb keeps in-frame clones, though not all of them. Altogether about 72,000 clones are present, roughly 92% being singletons, with the ten largest covering about 0.63%. Concerning this clone itself: What it binds is not known.

The sequenced sample consisted of PBMCs. V gene TRBV25-1 combines with J gene TRBJ1-2, with no clear D. The source of this sequence is a woman aged 18-29 years in good health and CMV-seronegative. The CDR3 loop reads CASSALTDYGYTF. The CDR3, as DNA: TGTGCCAGCAGTGCACTAACGGACTATGGCTACACCTTC.